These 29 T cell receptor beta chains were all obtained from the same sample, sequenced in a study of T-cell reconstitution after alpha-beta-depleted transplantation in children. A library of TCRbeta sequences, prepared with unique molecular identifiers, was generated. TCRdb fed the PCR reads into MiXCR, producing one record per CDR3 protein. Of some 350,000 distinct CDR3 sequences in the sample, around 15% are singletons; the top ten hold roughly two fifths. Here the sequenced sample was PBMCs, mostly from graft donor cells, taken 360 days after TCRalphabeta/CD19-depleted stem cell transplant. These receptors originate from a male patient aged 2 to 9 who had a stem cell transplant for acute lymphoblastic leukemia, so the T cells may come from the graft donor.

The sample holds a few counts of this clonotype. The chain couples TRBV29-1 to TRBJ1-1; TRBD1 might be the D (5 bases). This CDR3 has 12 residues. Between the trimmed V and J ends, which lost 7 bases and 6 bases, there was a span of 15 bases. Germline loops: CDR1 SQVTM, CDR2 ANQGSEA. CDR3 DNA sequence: TGCAGCGCACAAGGGGTAGACGCTGAAGCTTTCTTT. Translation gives CSAQGVDAEAFF.

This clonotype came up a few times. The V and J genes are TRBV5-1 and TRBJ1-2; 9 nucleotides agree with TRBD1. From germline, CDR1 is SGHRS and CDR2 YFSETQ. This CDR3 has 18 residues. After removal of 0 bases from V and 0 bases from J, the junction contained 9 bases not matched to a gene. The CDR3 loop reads CASSLGPGQGIANYGYTF. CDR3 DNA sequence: TGCGCCAGCAGCTTGGGTCCGGGACAGGGCATAGCTAACTATGGCTACACCTTC.

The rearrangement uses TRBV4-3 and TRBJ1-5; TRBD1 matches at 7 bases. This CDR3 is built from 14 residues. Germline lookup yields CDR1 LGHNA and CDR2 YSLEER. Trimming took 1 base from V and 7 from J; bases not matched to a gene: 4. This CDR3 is CASSQVPGGQPQHF. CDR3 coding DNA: TGCGCCAGCAGCCAAGTACCAGGGGGGCAGCCCCAGCATTTT.

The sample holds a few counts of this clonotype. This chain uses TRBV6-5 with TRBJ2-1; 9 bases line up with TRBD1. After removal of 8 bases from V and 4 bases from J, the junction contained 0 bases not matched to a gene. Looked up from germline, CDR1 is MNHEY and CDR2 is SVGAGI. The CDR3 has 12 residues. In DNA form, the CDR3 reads TGTGCCAGCGGACAGGGGTACAATGAGCAGTTCTTC. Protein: CASGQGYNEQFF.

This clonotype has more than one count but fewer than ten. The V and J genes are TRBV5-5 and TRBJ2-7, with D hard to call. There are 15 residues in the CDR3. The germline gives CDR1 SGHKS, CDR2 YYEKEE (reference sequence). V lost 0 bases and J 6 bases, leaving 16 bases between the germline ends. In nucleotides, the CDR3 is TGTGCCAGCAGCTTGGAGGTACGGCTGACCTCCGAGCAGTACTTC. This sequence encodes CASSLEVRLTSEQYF.

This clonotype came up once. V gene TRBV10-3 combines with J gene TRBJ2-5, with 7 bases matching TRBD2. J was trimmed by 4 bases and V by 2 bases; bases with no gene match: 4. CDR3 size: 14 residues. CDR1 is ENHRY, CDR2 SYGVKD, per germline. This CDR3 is CAISEVAGVETQYF. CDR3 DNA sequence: TGTGCCATCAGTGAGGTGGCGGGAGTAGAGACCCAGTACTTC.

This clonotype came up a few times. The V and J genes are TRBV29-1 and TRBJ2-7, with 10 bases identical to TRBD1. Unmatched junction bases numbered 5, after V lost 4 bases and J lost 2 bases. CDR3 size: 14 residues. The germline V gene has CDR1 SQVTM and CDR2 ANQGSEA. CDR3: CSVAGTGVPYEQYF. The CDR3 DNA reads TGCAGCGTTGCCGGGACAGGGGTCCCCTACGAGCAGTACTTC.

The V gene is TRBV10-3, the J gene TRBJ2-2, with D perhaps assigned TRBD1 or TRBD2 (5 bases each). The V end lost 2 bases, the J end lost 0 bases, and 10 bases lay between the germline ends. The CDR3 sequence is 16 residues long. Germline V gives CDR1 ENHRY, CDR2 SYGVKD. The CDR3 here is CAISEPGTANTGELFF. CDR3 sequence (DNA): TGTGCCATCAGTGAGCCAGGGACGGCGAACACCGGGGAGCTGTTTTTT.

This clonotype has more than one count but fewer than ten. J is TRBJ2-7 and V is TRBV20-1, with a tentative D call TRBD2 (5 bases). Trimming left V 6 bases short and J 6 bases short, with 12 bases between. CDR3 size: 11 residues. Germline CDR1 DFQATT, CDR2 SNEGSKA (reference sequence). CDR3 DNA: TGCAGTGCCCTCGAGGGCGGCGAGCAGTACTTC. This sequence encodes CSALEGGEQYF.

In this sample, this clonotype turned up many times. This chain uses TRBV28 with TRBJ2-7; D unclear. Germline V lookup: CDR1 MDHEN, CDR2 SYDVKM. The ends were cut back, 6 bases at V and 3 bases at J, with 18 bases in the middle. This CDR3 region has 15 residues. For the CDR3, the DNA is TGTGCCAGCAGCGATATTGAAGTCGCCGACTACGAGCAGTACTTC. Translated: CASSDIEVADYEQYF.

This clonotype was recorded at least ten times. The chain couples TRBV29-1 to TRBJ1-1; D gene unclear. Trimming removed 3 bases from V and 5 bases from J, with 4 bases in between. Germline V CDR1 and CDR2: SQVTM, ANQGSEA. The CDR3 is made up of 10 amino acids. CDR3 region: CSVDSTEAFF. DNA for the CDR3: TGCAGCGTTGACAGTACTGAAGCTTTCTTT.

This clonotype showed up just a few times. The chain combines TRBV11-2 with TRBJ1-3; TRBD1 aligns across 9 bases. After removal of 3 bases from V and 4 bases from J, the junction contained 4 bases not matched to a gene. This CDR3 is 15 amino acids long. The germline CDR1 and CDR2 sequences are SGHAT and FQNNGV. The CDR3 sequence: CASSFGTGGGNTIYF. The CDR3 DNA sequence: TGTGCCAGCAGCTTCGGTACAGGGGGCGGAAACACCATATATTTT.

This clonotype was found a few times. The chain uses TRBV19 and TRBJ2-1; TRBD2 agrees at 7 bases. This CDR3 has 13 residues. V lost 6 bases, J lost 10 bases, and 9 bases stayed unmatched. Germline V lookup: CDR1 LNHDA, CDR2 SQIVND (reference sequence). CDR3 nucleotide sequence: TGTGCCAGTAGCCGGGGAGGGGTGTTGGAGCAGTTCTTC. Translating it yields CASSRGGVLEQFF.

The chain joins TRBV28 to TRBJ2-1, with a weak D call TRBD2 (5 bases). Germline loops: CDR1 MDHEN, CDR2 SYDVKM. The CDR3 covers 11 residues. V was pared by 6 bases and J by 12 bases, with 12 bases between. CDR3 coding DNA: TGTGCCAGCAGGTTACTAGTGAGGCAGTTCTTC. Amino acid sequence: CASRLLVRQFF.

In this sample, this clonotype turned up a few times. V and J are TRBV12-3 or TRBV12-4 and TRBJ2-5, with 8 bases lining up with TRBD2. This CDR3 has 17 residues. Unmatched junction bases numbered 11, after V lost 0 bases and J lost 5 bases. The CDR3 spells CASSLAYSGKGWETQYF. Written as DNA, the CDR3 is TGTGCCAGCAGTTTAGCTTATAGCGGGAAAGGGTGGGAGACCCAGTACTTC.

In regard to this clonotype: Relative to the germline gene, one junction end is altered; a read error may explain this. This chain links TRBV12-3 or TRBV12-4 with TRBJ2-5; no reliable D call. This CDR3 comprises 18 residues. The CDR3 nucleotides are TGTGCCAGCAGTCCTAGTGACTTTGGGCAGCCCAACCAAGAGACCCAGAACTTC. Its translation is CASSPSDFGQPNQETQNF.

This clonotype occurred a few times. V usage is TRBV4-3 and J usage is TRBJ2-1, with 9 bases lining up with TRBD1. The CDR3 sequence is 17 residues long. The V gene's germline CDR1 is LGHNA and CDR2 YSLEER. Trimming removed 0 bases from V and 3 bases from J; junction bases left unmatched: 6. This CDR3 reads CASSQDPAGQGYNEQFF. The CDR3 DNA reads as TGCGCCAGCAGCCAAGATCCCGCGGGACAGGGCTACAATGAGCAGTTCTTC.

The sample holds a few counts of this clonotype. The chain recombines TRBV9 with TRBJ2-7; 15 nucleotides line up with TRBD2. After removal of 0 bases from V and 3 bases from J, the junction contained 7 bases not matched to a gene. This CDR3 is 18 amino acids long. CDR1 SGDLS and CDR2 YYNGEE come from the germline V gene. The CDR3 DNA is TGTGCCAGCAGCGTAGGGACTAGCGGGAGGGATTTGGTCTACGAGCAGTACTTC. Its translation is CASSVGTSGRDLVYEQYF.

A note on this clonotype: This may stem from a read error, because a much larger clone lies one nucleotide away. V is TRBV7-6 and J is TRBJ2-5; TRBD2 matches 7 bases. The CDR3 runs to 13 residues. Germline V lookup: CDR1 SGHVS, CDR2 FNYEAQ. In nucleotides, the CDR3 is TGTGCCAGCAGCTTAGTAGGGAGGGAGACCCGGTACTTC. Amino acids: CASSLVGRETRYF.

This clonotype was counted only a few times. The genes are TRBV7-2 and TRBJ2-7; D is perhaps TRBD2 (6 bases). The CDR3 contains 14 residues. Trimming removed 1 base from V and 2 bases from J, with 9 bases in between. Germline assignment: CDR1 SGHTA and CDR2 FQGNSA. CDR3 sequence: CASSLGRGTYEQYF. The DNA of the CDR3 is TGTGCCAGCAGCTTAGGACGGGGGACCTACGAGCAGTACTTC.

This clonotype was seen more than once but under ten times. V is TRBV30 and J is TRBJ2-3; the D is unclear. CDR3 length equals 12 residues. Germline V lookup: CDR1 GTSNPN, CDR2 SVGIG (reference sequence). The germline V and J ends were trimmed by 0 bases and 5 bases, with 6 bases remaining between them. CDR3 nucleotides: TGTGCCTGGAGTGTACTAATAGATACGCAGTATTTT. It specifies CAWSVLIDTQYF. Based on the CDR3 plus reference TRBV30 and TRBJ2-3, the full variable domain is SQTIHQWPATLVQPVGSPLSLECTVEGTSNPNLYWYRQAAGRGLQLLFYSVGIGQISSEVPQNLSASRPQDRQFILSSKKLLLSDSGFYLCAWSVLIDTQYFGPGTRLTVL.

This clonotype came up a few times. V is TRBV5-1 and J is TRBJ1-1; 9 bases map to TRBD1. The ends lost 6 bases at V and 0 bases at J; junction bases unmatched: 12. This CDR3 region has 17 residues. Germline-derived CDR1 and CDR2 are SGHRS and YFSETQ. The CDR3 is CASNTGGARRMNTEAFF. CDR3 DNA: TGCGCCAGCAATACAGGGGGCGCAAGGAGGATGAACACTGAAGCTTTCTTT.

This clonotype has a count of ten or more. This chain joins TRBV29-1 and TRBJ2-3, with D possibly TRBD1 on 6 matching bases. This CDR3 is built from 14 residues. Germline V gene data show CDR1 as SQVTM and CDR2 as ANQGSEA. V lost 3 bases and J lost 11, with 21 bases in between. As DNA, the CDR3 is TGCAGCGTTGACGCCCCCGGGACATCCTATTTGCAGTATTTT. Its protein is CSVDAPGTSYLQYF.

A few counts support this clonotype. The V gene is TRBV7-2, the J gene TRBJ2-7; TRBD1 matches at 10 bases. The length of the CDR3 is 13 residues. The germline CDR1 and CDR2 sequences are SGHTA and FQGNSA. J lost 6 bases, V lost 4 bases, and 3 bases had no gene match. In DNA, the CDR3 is TGTGCCAGCAGCTCGGGACAGGGGACCGAGCAGTACTTC. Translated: CASSSGQGTEQYF.

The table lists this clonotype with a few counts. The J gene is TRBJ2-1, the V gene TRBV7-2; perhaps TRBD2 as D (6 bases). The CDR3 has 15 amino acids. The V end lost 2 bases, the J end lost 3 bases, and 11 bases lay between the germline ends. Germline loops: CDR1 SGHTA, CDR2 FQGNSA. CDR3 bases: TGTGCCAGCAGCTTACTAGCGCACATCTACAATGAGCAGTTCTTC. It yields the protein CASSLLAHIYNEQFF.

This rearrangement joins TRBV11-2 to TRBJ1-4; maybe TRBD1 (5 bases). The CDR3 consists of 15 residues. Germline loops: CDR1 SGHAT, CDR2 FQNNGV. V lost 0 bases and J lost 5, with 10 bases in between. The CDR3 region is CASSLDKGRNEKLFF. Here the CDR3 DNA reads TGTGCCAGCAGCTTAGATAAGGGACGGAATGAAAAACTGTTTTTT.

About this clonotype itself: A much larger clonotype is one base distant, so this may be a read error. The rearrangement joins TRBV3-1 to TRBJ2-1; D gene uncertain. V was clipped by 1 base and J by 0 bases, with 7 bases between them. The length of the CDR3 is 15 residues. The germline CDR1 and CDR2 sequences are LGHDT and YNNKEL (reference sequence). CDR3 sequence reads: CASSQVESSYNEQFF. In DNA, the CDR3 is TGTGCCAGCAGCCAAGTGGAAAGCTCCTACAATGAGCAGTTCTTC.

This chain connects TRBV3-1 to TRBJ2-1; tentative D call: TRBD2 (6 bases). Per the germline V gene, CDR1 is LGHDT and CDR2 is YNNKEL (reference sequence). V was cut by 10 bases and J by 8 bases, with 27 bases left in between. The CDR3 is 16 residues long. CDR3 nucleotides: TGTGCCACCTGCCGCAGTCGACTAGTGCGGTCCGATGAGCAGTTCTTC. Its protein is CATCRSRLVRSDEQFF.

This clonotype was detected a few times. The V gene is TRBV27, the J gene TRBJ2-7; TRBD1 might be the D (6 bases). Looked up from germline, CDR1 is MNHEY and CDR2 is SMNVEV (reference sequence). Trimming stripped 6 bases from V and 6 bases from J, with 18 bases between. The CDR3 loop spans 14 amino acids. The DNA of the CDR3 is TGTGCCAGCAGCCCCAGGGGCCGCCTGGGCGAGCAGTACTTC. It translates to CASSPRGRLGEQYF.